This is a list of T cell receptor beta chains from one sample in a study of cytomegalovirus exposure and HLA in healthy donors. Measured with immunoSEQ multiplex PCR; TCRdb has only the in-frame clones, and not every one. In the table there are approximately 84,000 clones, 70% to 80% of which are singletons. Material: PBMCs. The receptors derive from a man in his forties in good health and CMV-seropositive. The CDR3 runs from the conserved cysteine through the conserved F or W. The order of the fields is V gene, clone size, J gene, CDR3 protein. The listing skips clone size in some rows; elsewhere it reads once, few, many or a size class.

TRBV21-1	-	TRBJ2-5	CASSKPGKWETQYF
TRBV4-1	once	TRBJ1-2	CASSQVQGTDYGYTF
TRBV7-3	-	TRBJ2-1	CASSLNNEQFF
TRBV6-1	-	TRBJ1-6	CASSELSSYNSPLHF
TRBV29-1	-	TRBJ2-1	CSGTSGTGEQFF
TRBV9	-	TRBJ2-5	CASSVGRRVETQYF
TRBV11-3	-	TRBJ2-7	CASSLTGGLAGAHEQYF
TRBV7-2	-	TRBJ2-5	CASSLARETQYF
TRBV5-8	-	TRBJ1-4	CASSQGREKLFF
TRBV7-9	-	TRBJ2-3	CASSPHSGGEDTQYF
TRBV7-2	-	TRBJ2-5	CASSLGGRQTQYF
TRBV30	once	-	CAWTQGGEQYF
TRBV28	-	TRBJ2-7	CASSFSDNSYEQYF
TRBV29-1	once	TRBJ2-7	CSVIGTGSSYEQYF
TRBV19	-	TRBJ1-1	CASSIPTGGPNTEAFF
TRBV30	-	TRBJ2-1	CAWSDSGTGLFEQFF
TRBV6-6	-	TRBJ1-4	CASSYEGAANEKLFF
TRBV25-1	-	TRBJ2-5	CASSDTDREEETQYF
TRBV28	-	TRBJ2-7	CASTDRVCEQYF
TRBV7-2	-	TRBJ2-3	CASSPTGGPDTQYF
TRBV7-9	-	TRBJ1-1	CASSLTGNRNTEAFF
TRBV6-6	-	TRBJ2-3	CASWRGQGRTDTQYF
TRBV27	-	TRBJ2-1	CASSFRADPDYNEQFF
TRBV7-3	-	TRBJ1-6	CASSLITYNSPLHF
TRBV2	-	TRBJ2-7	CASSDDRAYEQYF
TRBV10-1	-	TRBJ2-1	CASSEGGSDNEQFF
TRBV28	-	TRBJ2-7	CASVTGSYEQYF
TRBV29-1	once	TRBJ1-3	CSVGDRSSGNTIYF